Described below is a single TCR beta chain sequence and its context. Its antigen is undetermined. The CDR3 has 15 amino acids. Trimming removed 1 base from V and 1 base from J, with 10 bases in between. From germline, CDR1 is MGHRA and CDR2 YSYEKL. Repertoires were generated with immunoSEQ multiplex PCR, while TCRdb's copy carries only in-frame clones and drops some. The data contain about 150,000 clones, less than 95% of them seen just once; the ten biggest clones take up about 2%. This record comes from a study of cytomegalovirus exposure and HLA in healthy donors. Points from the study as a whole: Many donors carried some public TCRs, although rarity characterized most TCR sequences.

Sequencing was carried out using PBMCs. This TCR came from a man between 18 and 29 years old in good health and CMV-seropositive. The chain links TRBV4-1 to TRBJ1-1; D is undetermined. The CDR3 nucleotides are TGCGCCAGCAGCCAAGGAGCGGGCCCGAACACTGAAGCTTTCTTT. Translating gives CASSQGAGPNTEAFF.